The clone carrying this TCR beta chain appeared once. Only in-frame clones appear in the TCRdb table, and some are missing; sequencing was by immunoSEQ multiplex PCR. Counted here are about 160,000 clones, 75% to 90% occurring once; the ten biggest clones make up 13%. Germline V gene sequence: CDR1 MDHEN, CDR2 SYDVKM. The CDR3 spans 15 residues. With V trimmed by 6 bases and J by 4 bases, 8 bases remained unmatched. The data were obtained in a study of blood T cell repertoires in COVID-19. Input material: peripheral blood. The chain carries TRBV28 and TRBJ2-2; TRBD1 matches 7 bases. The clonotype originates from a man aged 18 to 30 with COVID-19, enrolled during active disease. The CDR3 region is CASSSTGIVTGELFF. CDR3 in DNA: TGTGCCAGCAGCTCGACAGGGATTGTCACCGGGGAGCTGTTTTTT.